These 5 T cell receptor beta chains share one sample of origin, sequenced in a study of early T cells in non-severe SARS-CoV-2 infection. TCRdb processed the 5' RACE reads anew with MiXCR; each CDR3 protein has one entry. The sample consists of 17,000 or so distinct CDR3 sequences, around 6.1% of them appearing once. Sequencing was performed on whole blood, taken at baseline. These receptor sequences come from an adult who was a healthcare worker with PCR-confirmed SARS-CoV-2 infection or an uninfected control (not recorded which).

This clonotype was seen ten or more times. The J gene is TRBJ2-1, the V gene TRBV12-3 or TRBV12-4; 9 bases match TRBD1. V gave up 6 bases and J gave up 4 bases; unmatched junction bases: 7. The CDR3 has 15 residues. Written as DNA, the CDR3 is TGTGCCAGCAGCCAGACAGGGGGTACTTACAATGAGCAGTTCTTC. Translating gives CASSQTGGTYNEQFF.

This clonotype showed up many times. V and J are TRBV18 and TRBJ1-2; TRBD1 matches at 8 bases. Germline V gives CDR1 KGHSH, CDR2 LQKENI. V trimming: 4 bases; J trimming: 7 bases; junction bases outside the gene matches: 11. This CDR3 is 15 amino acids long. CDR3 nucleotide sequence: TGTGCCAGCTCACGTGGACAGGGTAATTCTCGTGGCTACACCTTC. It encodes CASSRGQGNSRGYTF.

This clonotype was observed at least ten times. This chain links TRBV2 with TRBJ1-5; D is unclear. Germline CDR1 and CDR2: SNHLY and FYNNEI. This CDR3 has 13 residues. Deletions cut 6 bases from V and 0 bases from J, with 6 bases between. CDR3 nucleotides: TGTGCCAGCAGCCTCTATAGCAATCAGCCCCAGCATTTT. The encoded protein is CASSLYSNQPQHF.

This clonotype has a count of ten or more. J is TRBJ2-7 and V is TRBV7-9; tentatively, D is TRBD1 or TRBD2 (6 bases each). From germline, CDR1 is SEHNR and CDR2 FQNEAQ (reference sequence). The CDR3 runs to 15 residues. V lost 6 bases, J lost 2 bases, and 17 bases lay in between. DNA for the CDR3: TGTGCCAGCAGGTGGGGGGCTGTCGGCGCCTACGAGCAGTACTTC. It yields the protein CASRWGAVGAYEQYF.

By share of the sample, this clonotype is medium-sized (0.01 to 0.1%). CDR3 loop: CASVPGPNSPLHF. CDR3 in DNA: TGTGCCAGCGTCCCCGGCCCGAATTCACCCCTCCACTTT. The chain couples TRBV28 to TRBJ1-6; D remains ambiguous. V lost 8 bases, J lost 7 bases, and 12 bases lay in between. The CDR3 spans 13 residues. Germline values: CDR1 MDHEN, CDR2 SYDVKM.